This T cell receptor beta chain was documented in a study of beta chain features in type 1 diabetes. This clone came up a few times. Its specificity is not known. The V segment lost 5 bases and the J segment 3 bases; nucleotides outside the gene matches: 3. The germline V gene has CDR1 MNHNY and CDR2 SVGAGI (reference sequence). The CDR3 spans 13 residues. General study points: TCRB rearrangement may or may not be influenced by HLA type; here this remained unresolved.

Expressed TCRB transcripts were sequenced after all isolated RNA was converted to cDNA. Assay: immunoSEQ multiplex PCR; the TCRdb copy retains only in-frame clones and omits some. The repertoire holds fewer than 350,000 clones, with about 20% as singletons. Sequencing was carried out using naive CD4+ T cells from blood. The genes are TRBV6-6 and TRBJ2-7; 8 bases are shared with TRBD1. The TCR comes from a woman under 30 in good health. In DNA, the CDR3 is TGTGCCAGCAGTAACGACAGGGGCTACGAGCAGTACTTC. It specifies CASSNDRGYEQYF.